The 11 T cell receptor beta chains below come from one sample, sequenced in a study of blood T cell repertoires in COVID-19. This table comes from immunoSEQ multiplex PCR, and its TCRdb copy is limited to in-frame clones, with some not included. The sample has around 180,000 clones; roughly 70% are singletons. The sample was peripheral blood. These receptors were collected from a woman of 80 years or more with acute or convalescent COVID-19.

This clone was counted a few times. This chain links TRBV2 with TRBJ2-1, with D maybe TRBD2 (5 bases). This CDR3 is built from 15 residues. CDR1 is SNHLY, CDR2 FYNNEI, per germline. V was cut by 8 bases and J by 2 bases, with 16 bases left in between. CDR3: CASGRGQEAYNEQFF. The CDR3 region has the DNA TGTGCCAGCGGACGAGGGCAAGAGGCCTACAATGAGCAGTTCTTC.

The chain recombines TRBV11-2 with TRBJ2-3, with D tentatively TRBD1 (6 bases). The V end lost 5 bases, the J end lost 1 base, and 13 bases lay between the germline ends. The germline CDR1 and CDR2 sequences are SGHAT and FQNNGV. CDR3 length equals 15 residues. The CDR3: CASSLRTARTDTQYF. The CDR3 DNA is TGTGCCAGCAGCCTAAGGACAGCCCGCACAGATACGCAGTATTTT.

This rearrangement joins TRBV15 to TRBJ1-5; D gene ambiguous. Germline V gene lookup returns CDR1 LNHNV and CDR2 YYDKDF (reference sequence). With 3 bases removed from V and 5 bases from J, the gap between germline ends came to 14 bases. The CDR3 length is 15 residues. The CDR3 here is CATSSLWSPHQPQHF. The CDR3 DNA follows: TGTGCCACCAGCAGTCTCTGGAGCCCTCATCAGCCCCAGCATTTT.

This rearrangement joins TRBV30 to TRBJ2-1; TRBD2 might be the D (5 bases). Looked up from germline, CDR1 is GTSNPN and CDR2 is SVGIG (reference sequence). This CDR3 region has 15 residues. V was trimmed by 0 bases and J by 4 bases, leaving 13 bases between them. Here the CDR3 DNA reads TGTGCCTGGAGTGTACGGGTTAGCGCGTACAATGAGCAGTTCTTC. It codes for CAWSVRVSAYNEQFF.

The chain has TRBV4-1 and TRBJ2-5, with TRBD2 matching over 8 bases. The CDR3 has 15 amino acids. Germline V gene lookup returns CDR1 MGHRA and CDR2 YSYEKL. J gave up 4 bases and V 0 bases, and 4 bases lay outside the gene matches. DNA of the CDR3: TGCGCCAGCAGCCAAGAATCGGGGGGGGGAGAGACCCAGTACTTC. This codes for CASSQESGGGETQYF.

The chain has TRBV10-3 and TRBJ2-1; 11 positions match TRBD2. The length of the CDR3 is 16 residues. With 4 bases clipped from V and 4 bases from J, the junction kept 6 bases outside the gene matches. The germline V gene has CDR1 ENHRY and CDR2 SYGVKD. DNA of the CDR3: TGTGCCATCAGTGGCGGGACTAGCGGAAAATACAATGAGCAGTTCTTC. Translated, it gives CAISGGTSGKYNEQFF.

The gene calls are TRBV2 and TRBJ2-3, with 11 nucleotides matching TRBD2. This CDR3 contains 17 residues. Losses at the gene ends were 2 bases for V and 0 bases for J; bases not matched to a gene: 4. Per the germline V gene, CDR1 is SNHLY and CDR2 is FYNNEI. In DNA form, the CDR3 reads TGTGCCAGCAGTGAACCCGGGACTAGCGGTAGCACAGATACGCAGTATTTT. Residues: CASSEPGTSGSTDTQYF.

In this sample, this clone turned up a few times. CDR3 DNA sequence: TGTGCCAGCAGTTTAGGGACAGGGGTCGGGGATGGCTACACCTTC. It encodes CASSLGTGVGDGYTF. The chain employs TRBV27 and TRBJ1-2; 10 positions agree with TRBD1. The V gene's germline CDR1 is MNHEY and CDR2 SMNVEV (reference sequence). The CDR3 consists of 15 residues. V lost 2 bases and J lost 6; bases outside the gene matches: 6.

This clone was counted only a few times. The V gene is TRBV7-2, the J gene TRBJ2-1; TRBD2 matches 7 bases. V lost 3 bases to trimming and J lost 4 bases; unmatched junction nucleotides: 9. CDR1 and CDR2 (germline): SGHTA, FQGNSA. This CDR3 region has 16 residues. CDR3 loop: CASSLRLLAEYNEQFF. The CDR3, as DNA: TGTGCCAGCAGCTTGAGGCTTCTAGCGGAATACAATGAGCAGTTCTTC.

V gene TRBV18 combines with J gene TRBJ2-6; TRBD1 aligns across 9 bases. This CDR3 has 18 residues. J gave up 2 bases and V 2 bases, and 7 bases lay outside the gene matches. Germline V gives CDR1 KGHSH, CDR2 LQKENI. For the CDR3, the DNA is TGTGCCAGCTCACCAGCAAGGACAGGGGTTCCTGGGGCCAACGTCCTGACTTTC. Its protein is CASSPARTGVPGANVLTF. The whole variable domain, remainder taken from reference TRBV18 and TRBJ2-6, is NAGVMQNPRHLVRRRGQEARLRCSPMKGHSHVYWYRQLPEEGLKFMVYLQKENIIDESGMPKERFSAEFPKEGPSILRIQQVVRGDSAAYFCASSPARTGVPGANVLTFGAGSRLTVL.

This clone has only a few counts. The J gene is TRBJ2-7, the V gene TRBV25-1; D unclear. The CDR3 consists of 12 residues. The V end lost 7 bases, the J end lost 1 base, and 8 bases lay between the germline ends. Germline V lookup: CDR1 MGHDK, CDR2 SYGVNS. The CDR3, as DNA: TGTGCCAGCAACGGCAGGTCCTACGAGCAGTACTTC. Encoded protein: CASNGRSYEQYF.